A single T cell receptor (beta chain) is shown here with its context. The data stem from a study of control samples from healthy donors and cancer patients. Profiling relied on immunoSEQ multiplex PCR, and the TCRdb table lists in-frame clones only, not all of them. In the table there are some 120,000 clones, 85% to 90% of which are singletons. Germline values: CDR1 MNHEY, CDR2 SMNVEV (reference sequence). The CDR3 spans 15 residues. J was trimmed by 5 bases and V by 5 bases; bases with no gene match: 5. Specimen: blood. The chain links TRBV27 to TRBJ2-2; 10 nucleotides align to TRBD1. The TCR was taken from a man in his thirties or forties in good health. CDR3 in DNA: TGTGCCAGCAGTCTGGACAGGGGGGAAACCGGGGAGCTGTTTTTT. Translating gives CASSLDRGETGELFF.